The clone carrying this TCR beta chain came up once. J lost 3 bases, V lost 8 bases, and 7 bases had no gene match. Per germline, CDR1 SGHTA and CDR2 FQGNSA. This CDR3 spans 14 amino acids. The data originate from a study of blood T cell repertoires in COVID-19. The wider study: T cells, B-cell-depleted T cells, or PBMCs provided the cDNA or gDNA that served as material.

Original methodology: The assay estimated nucleated cells by amplifying reference gene primers. Generated by immunoSEQ multiplex PCR, the TCRdb table keeps only in-frame clones and is missing some. V and J calls and clone size are copied from that table; D and trimming were computed from the DNA. The repertoire holds about 64,000 clones, with 75% to 85% as singletons. The V and J genes are TRBV7-2 and TRBJ2-3, with 8 bases aligning to TRBD2. Sequenced material: peripheral blood. The TCR was taken from a human donor in a cohort sampled during active COVID-19. This CDR3 is CASRLGGATDTQYF. The CDR3 DNA reads TGTGCCAGCCGCCTCGGGGGGGCGACAGATACGCAGTATTTT.